A single sample is the source of the 31 T cell receptor beta chains below, sequenced in a study of T cell changes during pregnancy in multiple sclerosis. The repertoire was sequenced with immunoSEQ multiplex PCR; TCRdb's copy has only in-frame clones and lacks some. The data show some 80,000 clones, about 89% seen once. The specimen comprised peripheral blood, sampled in the first trimester of pregnancy. The receptors stem from a female donor with multiple sclerosis, enrolled in a pregnancy study.

A note on this clone: Mismatch with germline at one junction end may stem from a read error. V is TRBV6-5 and J is TRBJ2-1; TRBD2 matches at 7 bases. This CDR3 comprises 16 residues. Per the germline V gene, CDR1 is MNHEY and CDR2 is SVGAGI. The CDR3 here is CASSNSLGRGVNEQFF. The CDR3 region has the DNA TGTGCCAGCAGTAACTCACTAGGACGGGGGGTCAATGAGCAGTTCTTC.

The count of this clone is one. The CDR3 reads CASSPGLAGENPYEQYF. Written as DNA, the CDR3 is TGCGCCAGCAGCCCGGGACTAGCGGGAGAAAACCCCTACGAGCAGTACTTC. V and J are TRBV5-1 and TRBJ2-7; 14 positions match TRBD2. V gave up 4 bases and J gave up 2 bases; unmatched junction bases: 8. This CDR3 spans 17 amino acids. Germline V gene lookup returns CDR1 SGHRS and CDR2 YFSETQ.

The V and J genes are TRBV5-1 and TRBJ1-1; no reliable D call. CDR3 length equals 15 residues. V lost 2 bases, J lost 1 base, and 12 bases lay in between. Germline V gene data show CDR1 as SGHRS and CDR2 as YFSETQ. In nucleotides, the CDR3 is TGCGCCAGCAGCTTAAAAACTCTTACGAACACTGAAGCTTTCTTT. This translates into CASSLKTLTNTEAFF.

The chain joins TRBV30 to TRBJ1-1; D may be TRBD1 (5 bases). The CDR3 covers 11 residues. Trimming cost V 2 bases and J 8 bases, with 9 bases left between them. The V gene's germline CDR1 is GTSNPN and CDR2 SVGIG (reference sequence). CDR3 sequence (DNA): TGTGCCTGGAGTACCCCAGGGGAAGCTTTCTTT. Encoded protein: CAWSTPGEAFF. Supplemented by reference TRBV30 and TRBJ1-1, the full variable domain reads SQTIHQWPATLVQPVGSPLSLECTVEGTSNPNLYWYRQAAGRGLQLLFYSVGIGQISSEVPQNLSASRPQDRQFILSSKKLLLSDSGFYLCAWSTPGEAFFGQGTRLTVV.

This clone was detected only once. The chain couples TRBV7-2 to TRBJ1-5; TRBD1 agrees at 7 bases. This CDR3 is built from 17 residues. V gave up 6 bases and J gave up 3 bases; unmatched junction bases: 14. Germline V lookup: CDR1 SGHTA, CDR2 FQGNSA. The CDR3 DNA reads as TGTGCCAGCAGACCTTCCTCGAGGACAGGTCTCAATCAGCCCCAGCATTTT. Translation: CASRPSSRTGLNQPQHF.

The V gene is TRBV28, the J gene TRBJ1-4, with 7 bases aligning to TRBD1. Germline CDR1 MDHEN, CDR2 SYDVKM. V trimming: 5 bases; J trimming: 8 bases; junction bases outside the gene matches: 11. The CDR3 contains 15 residues. The CDR3 nucleotides are TGTGCCAGCAGTAACCCGACAGGGCTGGGAGAAAAACTGTTTTTT. As protein: CASSNPTGLGEKLFF.

V gene TRBV15 combines with J gene TRBJ2-5, with 9 bases fitting TRBD2. The CDR3 totals 15 residues. Germline-derived CDR1 and CDR2 are LNHNV and YYDKDF (reference sequence). After removal of 3 bases from V and 12 bases from J, the junction contained 14 bases not matched to a gene. Here the CDR3 DNA reads TGTGCCACCAGCAGGGGAGCCGGGGCGGGGGGGCTTGAGTACTTC. Translation gives CATSRGAGAGGLEYF.

This clone was detected only a few times. The identical CDR3 is also encoded by other nucleotide sequences in the sample. The chain joins TRBV30 to TRBJ2-7, with 9 bases fitting TRBD2. The junction had 2 bases not matched to a gene; V was cut back by 0 bases and J by 2 bases. The CDR3 runs 14 residues. The germline V gene encodes CDR1 GTSNPN and CDR2 SVGIG (reference sequence). The DNA for the CDR3 is TGTGCCTGGAGTGTAAGCGGGGGGCCCTACGAGCAGTACTTC. Protein sequence: CAWSVSGGPYEQYF.

This clone was recorded once. V usage is TRBV2 and J usage is TRBJ1-5; D is ambiguous. The ends were cut back, 11 bases at V and 5 bases at J, with 25 bases in the middle. Looked up from germline, CDR1 is SNHLY and CDR2 is FYNNEI. The CDR3 sequence is 16 residues long. The CDR3, as DNA: TGTGCCTGCCGACCCAGATCAGCGTTCGGAGATCAGCCCCAGCATTTT. Amino acids: CACRPRSAFGDQPQHF.

The chain is built from TRBV14 and TRBJ2-2; D unclear. With 1 base removed from V and 3 bases from J, the gap between germline ends came to 6 bases. The CDR3 covers 14 residues. Germline V gives CDR1 SGHDN, CDR2 FVKESK. Written as DNA, the CDR3 is TGTGCCAGCAGCCAAGCTCCTTACACCGGGGAGCTGTTTTTT. Protein product: CASSQAPYTGELFF.

The chain has TRBV6-5 and TRBJ2-7; D is possibly TRBD1 (6 bases). Germline loops: CDR1 MNHEY, CDR2 SVGAGI. This CDR3 comprises 15 residues. The V and J ends lost 2 bases and 0 bases respectively, with 11 bases between them. In DNA, the CDR3 is TGTGCCAGCAGTTACAATGGACAGACCTCCTACGAGCAGTACTTC. Protein product: CASSYNGQTSYEQYF.

The V and J genes are TRBV5-1 and TRBJ2-7; TRBD2 matches 7 bases. Germline V gene lookup returns CDR1 SGHRS and CDR2 YFSETQ. Trimming removed 0 bases from V and 0 bases from J; junction bases left unmatched: 3. The CDR3 is made up of 15 amino acids. CDR3: CASSLGGGYSYEQYF. CDR3 coding DNA: TGCGCCAGCAGCTTGGGCGGGGGTTACTCCTACGAGCAGTACTTC.

V and J are TRBV4-2 and TRBJ1-2, with a possible D match to TRBD1 (5 bases). The CDR3 is 17 residues long. Trimming removed 2 bases at V and 1 base at J, with 17 bases between. Germline CDR1 LGHNA, CDR2 YNFKEQ. CDR3 region: CASSQRGGGRGNYGYTF. CDR3 nucleotides: TGTGCCAGCAGCCAAAGAGGCGGGGGTAGGGGTAACTATGGCTACACCTTC.

The chain combines TRBV9 with TRBJ2-1; maybe TRBD1 (5 bases). The CDR3 has 14 amino acids. Trimming cost V 3 bases and J 4 bases, with 11 bases left between them. Germline CDR1 is SGDLS and CDR2 is YYNGEE. The CDR3 bases are TGTGCCAGCAGCGCCCAGACAGTATACAATGAGCAGTTCTTC. Encoded protein: CASSAQTVYNEQFF.

The chain joins TRBV2 to TRBJ2-7; D is ambiguous. The CDR3 spans 12 residues. The germline V and J ends were trimmed by 3 bases and 7 bases, with 10 bases remaining between them. In germline, CDR1 is SNHLY, CDR2 FYNNEI. The chain's CDR3 is CASSEDNREQYF. Here the CDR3 DNA reads TGTGCCAGCAGTGAGGATAACAGAGAGCAGTACTTC. The variable domain in full, with the rest retrieved from reference TRBV2 and TRBJ2-7, is EPEVTQTPSHQVTQMGQEVILRCVPISNHLYFYWYRQILGQKVEFLVSFYNNEISEKSEIFDDQFSVERPDGSNFTLKIRSTKLEDSAMYFCASSEDNREQYFGPGTRLTVT.

V usage is TRBV5-1 and J usage is TRBJ1-1, with TRBD1 matching over 7 bases. From germline, CDR1 is SGHRS and CDR2 YFSETQ. Germline trimming cut 4 bases from V and 2 bases from J; bases unmatched to any gene: 2. This CDR3 region has 13 residues. The DNA of the CDR3 is TGCGCCAGCAGCGGGACAGTAAACACTGAAGCTTTCTTT. It specifies CASSGTVNTEAFF.

The chain employs TRBV18 and TRBJ1-3, with TRBD1 matching over 8 bases. The CDR3 is made up of 16 amino acids. V lost 4 bases to trimming and J lost 0 bases; unmatched junction nucleotides: 5. Looked up from germline, CDR1 is KGHSH and CDR2 is LQKENI. CDR3: CASSRRGQDSGNTIYF. CDR3 in DNA: TGTGCCAGCTCACGTAGGGGACAGGACTCTGGAAACACCATATATTTT.

The rearrangement links TRBV2 to TRBJ1-1; D unresolved. There are 11 residues in the CDR3. Per germline, CDR1 SNHLY and CDR2 FYNNEI. V lost 4 bases to trimming and J lost 4 bases, with 4 bases between them. The CDR3 DNA reads as TGTGCCAGCAGTGGAGGCACTGAAGCTTTCTTT. Translation gives CASSGGTEAFF.

This rearrangement joins TRBV19 to TRBJ2-7; no clear D gene. The CDR3 is 13 residues long. V gave up 3 bases and J gave up 3 bases, with 9 bases separating them. From germline, CDR1 is LNHDA and CDR2 SQIVND (reference sequence). This chain's CDR3 is CASSIFGSYEQYF. For the CDR3, the DNA is TGTGCCAGTAGTATCTTTGGCAGCTACGAGCAGTACTTC.

This clone was counted between two and nine times. The rearrangement uses TRBV2 and TRBJ1-2; no reliable D call. The CDR3 extends over 11 amino acids. The germline gives CDR1 SNHLY, CDR2 FYNNEI. Trimming left V 7 bases short and J 5 bases short, with 8 bases between. In DNA, the CDR3 is TGTGCCAGCATAAGGGAGTATGGCTACACCTTC. It yields the protein CASIREYGYTF. The full variable domain, in which reference TRBV2 and TRBJ1-2 provide the parts outside the CDR3, is EPEVTQTPSHQVTQMGQEVILRCVPISNHLYFYWYRQILGQKVEFLVSFYNNEISEKSEIFDDQFSVERPDGSNFTLKIRSTKLEDSAMYFCASIREYGYTFGSGTRLTVV.

For this clone: The junction differs from germline at one of its ends, possibly a read error. Other nucleotide sequences from this sample produce the same CDR3. The J gene is TRBJ1-1, the V gene TRBV18, with 8 bases aligning to TRBD1. The CDR3 runs 14 residues. CDR1 is KGHSH, CDR2 LQKENI, per germline. The DNA of the CDR3 is TGTGCCAGCTCCCCACAGGGGGTGGGCACTGAAGCTTTCTTT. Translated, it gives CASSPQGVGTEAFF.

The chain couples TRBV7-3 to TRBJ2-2; D might be TRBD1 (5 bases). The CDR3 runs 16 residues. Per the germline V gene, CDR1 is SGHTA and CDR2 is FQGTGA. V was cut by 2 bases and J by 7 bases, with 17 bases left in between. The DNA of the CDR3 is TGTGCCAGCAGCTTATTGGGCAGGGTAGACGGCGGGGAGCTGTTTTTT. This gives the protein CASSLLGRVDGGELFF.

This clone has only one observation. V usage is TRBV6-5 and J usage is TRBJ2-5; 8 nucleotides line up with TRBD2. The CDR3 length is 15 residues. Germline CDR1 is MNHEY and CDR2 is SVGAGI. V trimming: 6 bases; J trimming: 5 bases; junction bases outside the gene matches: 11. The CDR3 DNA is TGTGCCAGCAGACAGGGACTAGTCGGTTTGGAGACCCAGTACTTC. Translating gives CASRQGLVGLETQYF.

CDR3 nucleotide sequence: TGTGCCAGCAGTCCCACGCTACTAGCGCTAGCCAAAAACATTCAGTACTTC. The encoded protein is CASSPTLLALAKNIQYF. The chain employs TRBV27 and TRBJ2-4; 7 nucleotides line up with TRBD2. The CDR3 has 17 amino acids. V was clipped by 5 bases and J by 0 bases; unmatched bases: 10. The germline V gene encodes CDR1 MNHEY and CDR2 SMNVEV (reference sequence).

The rearrangement uses TRBV10-1 and TRBJ2-4; the match to TRBD2 covers 11 bases. The CDR3 length is 19 residues. The ends lost 1 base at V and 3 bases at J; junction bases unmatched: 11. Germline V gene lookup returns CDR1 WNHNN and CDR2 SYGVQD (reference sequence). As DNA, the CDR3 is TGCGCCAGCAGTGAGTTAAGACTAGCGGGGAAATTCGACAAAAACATTCAGTACTTC. Encoded protein: CASSELRLAGKFDKNIQYF.

This clone was found a few times. The chain couples TRBV5-4 to TRBJ2-7, with D possibly being TRBD1 (5 bases). Trimming pared 0 bases from V and 0 bases from J, leaving 10 bases between. CDR3 length equals 15 residues. The germline V gene encodes CDR1 SGHNT and CDR2 YYREEE (reference sequence). Written as DNA, the CDR3 is TGTGCCAGCAGCTTGGCAGGGATAAGCTCCTACGAGCAGTACTTC. This encodes CASSLAGISSYEQYF.

The rearrangement joins TRBV10-2 to TRBJ2-7, with D perhaps matching TRBD2 (6 bases). The CDR3 contains 15 residues. From germline, CDR1 is WSHSY and CDR2 SAAADI. V was pared by 6 bases and J by 3 bases, with 18 bases between. The CDR3 DNA is TGCGCCAGCAGCGGGTGGGGTAGCGGAGTCTACGAGCAGTACTTC. Amino acids: CASSGWGSGVYEQYF.

The rearrangement links TRBV27 to TRBJ1-6, with D unresolved. Trimming took off 6 bases at V and 4 bases at J, with 7 bases between the two ends. Germline CDR1 reads MNHEY; CDR2 reads SMNVEV (reference sequence). There are 13 residues in the CDR3. CDR3 in amino acids: CASSPSYNSPLHF. CDR3 nucleotide sequence: TGTGCCAGCAGCCCTTCTTATAATTCACCCCTCCACTTT.

The chain joins TRBV6-6 to TRBJ1-5; no reliable D call. Trimming pared 6 bases from V and 0 bases from J, leaving 15 bases between. Per germline, CDR1 MNHNY and CDR2 SVGAGI (reference sequence). The CDR3 totals 16 residues. CDR3 DNA sequence: TGTGCCAGCAGACACGGGAGGGATTATAGCAATCAGCCCCAGCATTTT. Protein product: CASRHGRDYSNQPQHF.

The chain recombines TRBV19 with TRBJ1-1; 7 nucleotides line up with TRBD1. The length of the CDR3 is 15 residues. Germline values: CDR1 LNHDA, CDR2 SQIVND (reference sequence). The V gene end was trimmed by 5 bases and the J gene end by 3 bases; junction bases not matched to a gene: 9. The CDR3 DNA is TGTGCCAGTAGTGTCCCACAGGGGCGGGACACTGAAGCTTTCTTT. Its translation: CASSVPQGRDTEAFF.

This chain joins TRBV7-9 and TRBJ2-7; 10 positions match TRBD1. This CDR3 is 15 amino acids long. V lost 3 bases to trimming and J lost 1 base; unmatched junction nucleotides: 3. The germline gives CDR1 SEHNR, CDR2 FQNEAQ (reference sequence). In DNA form, the CDR3 reads TGTGCCAGCAGCTTTGGGACAGGGGCTTCCTACGAGCAGTACTTC. Amino acid sequence: CASSFGTGASYEQYF.